This record looks at one TCR beta chain sequence and its context. Its specificity is not known. One end of the junction does not line up with germline, which may come from a read error. This CDR3 comprises 16 residues. CDR1 and CDR2 from the germline V gene are GTSNPN and SVGIG (reference sequence). The sample originates from a study of T cell repertoires in aging, cancer and after chemotherapy. Overall study context: Donor ages fell into six groups from 30 or younger up to 70 or older. Paired samples before and after chemotherapy came from chronic lymphocytic leukemia patients on fludarabine- or bendamustine-based regimens. General study points: Untreated cancer patients had significantly lower blood TCR diversity than age-matched healthy donors.

TCR beta rearrangements were amplified from peripheral blood genomic DNA. Multiplex touch-down PCR with TRB-A/B primers amplified rearranged V-D-J TRB sequences. MiXCR, applied by TCRdb to the multiplex PCR reads, yields one record per CDR3 protein. The table has some 2,500 distinct CDR3 sequences, 45% to 50% seen once; the top ten hold approximately 7.9%. The TCR sequence derives from a human donor with a blood cancer. Sequencing input: blood. The chain has TRBV30 and TRBJ1-3; 7 positions match TRBD1. CDR3 loop: CARSVRTRGRGNTIYF. CDR3 sequence (DNA): TGTGCCCGGAGTGTACGGACAAGGGGGCGCGGGAACACCATATATTTT.